This TCR beta chain appears in the sequencing data of a study of blood T cell repertoires in COVID-19. Study-wide context: T cells, B-cell-depleted T cells, or PBMCs supplied cDNA or gDNA.

Methods used by the authors: Nucleated cell number was recorded as an estimate derived from reference gene primer amplification. Sequencing used immunoSEQ multiplex PCR; TCRdb keeps in-frame clones, though not all of them. V and J calls and clone size follow that table, whereas D and trimming were derived from the DNA. The table has about 110,000 clones, approximately 78% seen once. This clone has just one count. V lost 6 bases and J lost 6, with 17 bases in between. Per germline, CDR1 KGHSH and CDR2 LQKENI. The CDR3 spans 14 residues. Sequenced material: peripheral blood. The chain links TRBV18 to TRBJ1-2; a weak D match, TRBD1 (5 bases). The source of this sequence is a man in his 70s with acute or convalescent COVID-19. CDR3 amino acids: CASSLGQGFNGYTF. The CDR3, as DNA: TGTGCCAGCTCCCTGGGCCAGGGTTTCAATGGCTACACCTTC.